A selection of T cell receptor beta chains follows, all from one sample in a study of post-analysis software for immune sequencing data. TCRdb re-analysed the PCR reads in MiXCR, keeping a single row per CDR3 protein. The sample has about 380,000 distinct CDR3 sequences; roughly 35% are singletons. Input material: blood. Source of these receptors: a girl under 18 with multiple sclerosis. Both conserved end residues are part of each CDR3.

TRBV29-1 | 13 | CSVVQTASYEQYF
TRBV10-1 | 14 | CASSESGRQETQYF
TRBV27 | 13 | CASSLAGSHGYTF
TRBV27 | 14 | CVSSLPGQGKTQYF
TRBV10-3 | 11 | CATALNTEAFF
TRBV20-1 | 15 | CSAVGASGGTDTQYF
TRBV5-1 | 16 | CASSRDRRTGANVLTF
TRBV5-1 | 13 | CASAYGGAYEQYF
TRBV4-1 | 19 | CASSQPTSGGPDQTGELFF
TRBV7-2 | 16 | CASSYRTGTANYGYTF
TRBV7-3 | 18 | CASSLHSLAGGNTGELFF
TRBV3-1 | 17 | CASSQGVLAAGANVLTF
TRBV7-2 | 14 | CAISYGQGNEKLFF
TRBV10-3 | 17 | CATRGSGGDPRFNEQFF
TRBV7-6 | 13 | CASSPGGVNEQYF
TRBV20-1 | 13 | CSADSSGANVLTF
TRBV12-3/TRBV12-4 | 14 | CASSRGQGVYEQYF
TRBV5-1 | 14 | CASKVSGQYSPLHF
TRBV7-9 | 14 | CASSDRTNTDTQYF
TRBV6-2/TRBV6-3 | 13 | CASSPLVGAGYTF
TRBV6-1 | 15 | CANRGGSGGYTEAFF
TRBV5-1 | 15 | CASSWASMGNTEAFF
TRBV11-2 | 15 | CASSPPGGSGAEAFF
TRBV3-1 | 16 | CASSPILALSYNEQFF
TRBV7-6 | 13 | CASSLNPGDIQYF
TRBV7-8 | 15 | CASSLAGQGESPQHF
TRBV9 | 14 | CASSSDSASYGYTF
TRBV18 | 15 | CASSQTWDGTYEQYF
TRBV12-3/TRBV12-4 | 15 | CASSPQRGGRDEQFF
TRBV28 | 13 | CASSAGPTYEQYF
TRBV5-1 | 14 | CASSLVTAYNEQFF
TRBV7-9 | 15 | CASSLDIGEAVTLHF
TRBV12-3/TRBV12-4 | 16 | CASSSGQGVYTDVQYF
TRBV10-3 | 14 | CAISPGAGAETQYF
TRBV5-1 | 14 | CASSGLGSYNEQFF
TRBV3-1 | 14 | CASSQAAGANVLTF
TRBV20-1 | 17 | CSARDSLGAGSNQPQHF
TRBV7-2 | 15 | CASSLGGSRNQPQHF
TRBV28 | 13 | CASLLTGTYGYTF
TRBV5-1 | 15 | CASSLGDSGSQPQHF
TRBV5-5 | 14 | CASRFQQGADTQYF
TRBV24-1 | 16 | CATSDPRQGASGRYTF
TRBV9 | 13 | CASSALSTDTQYF
TRBV6-1 | 14 | CAILGTSSYNEQFF
TRBV28 | 15 | CASSKGGGSYNEQFF
TRBV7-2 | 15 | CASSLRSQGRHEQYF
TRBV29-1 | 13 | CSVGDRANTEAFF
TRBV27 | 15 | CASRPETGGSNEQFF
TRBV11-2 | 13 | CASSRAGMGIQYF